Listed here are 5 T cell receptor beta chains from one sample, sequenced in a study of T cells after yellow fever vaccination. TCRdb reprocessed the 5' RACE reads via MiXCR and lists one record per CDR3 protein. The table records about 74,000 distinct CDR3 sequences, approximately 7.7% of them present only once. This specimen was CD8+ T cells sorted from PBMCs, taken 5 to 6 days after the first yellow fever vaccination. Receptors were obtained from a young man who received the YFV17D yellow fever vaccine.

This clonotype was found many times. This chain links TRBV6-4 with TRBJ2-1; perhaps TRBD1 as D (6 bases). Germline V gene sequence: CDR1 MRHNA, CDR2 SNTAGT. V shed 3 bases and J shed 5 bases, with 11 bases lying between them. CDR3 length: 14 residues. The CDR3 DNA reads as TGTGCCAGCAGTGAAACCGGGACAAACAATGAGCAGTTCTTC. Its protein is CASSETGTNNEQFF.

J is TRBJ2-3 and V is TRBV7-9, with D possibly TRBD2 on 5 matching bases. Germline values: CDR1 SEHNR, CDR2 FQNEAQ (reference sequence). The CDR3 contains 16 residues. V shed 2 bases and J shed 9 bases, with 21 bases lying between them. The CDR3 DNA follows: TGTGCCAGCAGCTTATTGGAGGACGGTGAAGATATAACGCAGTATTTT. It yields the protein CASSLLEDGEDITQYF.

This clonotype was counted a single time. The rearrangement uses TRBV20-1 and TRBJ2-3, with a weak D call TRBD2 (5 bases). Deletions cut 1 base from V and 4 bases from J, with 9 bases between. This CDR3 comprises 13 residues. CDR1 and CDR2 (germline): DFQATT, SNEGSKA (reference sequence). CDR3 in amino acids: CSARGLPADTQYF. In DNA form, the CDR3 reads TGCAGTGCTAGAGGACTACCCGCAGATACGCAGTATTTT.

This rearrangement joins TRBV12-3 or TRBV12-4 to TRBJ1-4; D is ambiguous. The CDR3 covers 13 residues. V shed 7 bases and J shed 1 base, with 7 bases lying between them. CDR3 DNA sequence: TGTGCCAGCAAGGAGAGAACTAATGAAAAACTGTTTTTT. The encoded protein is CASKERTNEKLFF.

This clonotype was seen repeatedly, ten times or more. The chain links TRBV20-1 to TRBJ2-3; 11 bases are shared with TRBD2. This CDR3 contains 16 residues. V was pared by 4 bases and J by 4 bases, with 10 bases of the junction left unmatched. Germline values: CDR1 DFQATT, CDR2 SNEGSKA (reference sequence). Here the CDR3 reads CSAKSLLAGEADTQYF. CDR3 DNA sequence: TGCAGTGCTAAAAGCCTACTAGCGGGGGAAGCAGATACGCAGTATTTT.